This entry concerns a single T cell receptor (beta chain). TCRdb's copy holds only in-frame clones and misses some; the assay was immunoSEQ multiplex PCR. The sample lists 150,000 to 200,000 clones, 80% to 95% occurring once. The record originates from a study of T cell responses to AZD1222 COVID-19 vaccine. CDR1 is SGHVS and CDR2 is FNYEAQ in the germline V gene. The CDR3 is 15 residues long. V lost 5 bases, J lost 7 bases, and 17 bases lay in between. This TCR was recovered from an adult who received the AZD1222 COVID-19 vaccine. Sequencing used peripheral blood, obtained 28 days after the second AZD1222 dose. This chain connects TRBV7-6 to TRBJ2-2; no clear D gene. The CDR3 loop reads CASSPSVVLDGELFF. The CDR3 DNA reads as TGTGCCAGCAGCCCGAGCGTAGTCTTGGACGGGGAGCTGTTTTTT.